Listed below are T cell receptor beta chains from one sample, sequenced in a study of T cells in Graves' hyperthyroidism and ophthalmopathy. Via MiXCR, TCRdb re-called the multiplex PCR reads, giving one row per CDR3 protein. The table records some 720,000 distinct CDR3 sequences, roughly 15% of them present only once. The specimen was blood. These receptors all come from a man aged 18-30 years with Graves' hyperthyroidism. Each CDR3 is given with its conserved first and last residue. Fields, in order: CDR3 protein, CDR3 DNA, D gene, J gene, clone size, V gene. A D gene is named only where the DNA matches it firmly. Rows give clone size only sometimes, using once, few, many, or a class for an expanded clone.

CDR3aa: CASSSIGTADGYTF
CDR3nt: TGTGCCAGCAGTTCCATCGGGACCGCGGATGGCTACACCTTC
d_gene: .
j_gene: TRBJ1-2
abundance: many
v_gene: TRBV28

CDR3aa: CASSDSAGESGELFF
CDR3nt: TGCGCCAGCAGTGACAGCGCCGGGGAGTCCGGGGAGCTGTTTTTT
d_gene: .
j_gene: TRBJ2-2
abundance: few
v_gene: TRBV10-1

CDR3aa: CASSLDGRTEAFF
CDR3nt: TGTGCCAGCAGCTTAGACGGCCGCACTGAAGCTTTCTTT
d_gene: .
j_gene: TRBJ1-1
abundance: many
v_gene: TRBV11-2

CDR3aa: CASSQGRGRGVREQFF
CDR3nt: TGCGCCAGCAGCCAAGGACGGGGGAGAGGAGTGAGAGAGCAGTTCTTC
d_gene: .
j_gene: TRBJ2-1
abundance: few
v_gene: TRBV4-1

CDR3aa: CASSLVGGRDTIYF
CDR3nt: TGTGCCAGCAGCTTAGTGGGGGGCCGTGACACCATATATTTT
d_gene: .
j_gene: TRBJ1-3
abundance: .
v_gene: TRBV11-2

CDR3aa: CASSPVSREKNDQYF
CDR3nt: TGTGCCAGCTCTCCGGTCTCCCGGGAAAAAAACGATCAGTACTTC
d_gene: .
j_gene: TRBJ2-5
abundance: .
v_gene: TRBV18

CDR3aa: CASSVQGSQETQYF
CDR3nt: TGTGCCAGCAGCGTACAGGGGTCACAAGAGACCCAGTACTTC
d_gene: TRBD1
j_gene: TRBJ2-5
abundance: many
v_gene: TRBV7-2

CDR3aa: CASSYFRRVSNQPQHF
CDR3nt: TGTGCCAGCAGCTACTTCCGCAGGGTTAGCAATCAGCCCCAGCATTTT
d_gene: .
j_gene: TRBJ1-5
abundance: .
v_gene: TRBV7-8

CDR3aa: CASSIAPQPQHF
CDR3nt: TGTGCCAGTAGTATAGCTCCTCAGCCCCAGCATTTT
d_gene: .
j_gene: TRBJ1-5
abundance: .
v_gene: TRBV19

CDR3aa: CSASAGFQETQYF
CDR3nt: TGCAGTGCTAGTGCCGGATTTCAAGAGACCCAGTACTTC
d_gene: .
j_gene: TRBJ2-5
abundance: many
v_gene: TRBV20-1

CDR3aa: CANSPQGADTEAFF
CDR3nt: TGTGCCAACAGCCCACAGGGGGCGGACACTGAAGCTTTCTTT
d_gene: TRBD1
j_gene: TRBJ1-1
abundance: .
v_gene: TRBV13

CDR3aa: CASSFLGRAYETQYF
CDR3nt: TGTGCCAGCAGTTTCCTCGGGAGGGCCTACGAGACCCAGTACTTC
d_gene: TRBD2
j_gene: TRBJ2-5
abundance: many
v_gene: TRBV6-1

CDR3aa: CRAMDRGTDTQYF
CDR3nt: TGCAGGGCCATGGACAGGGGGACAGATACGCAGTATTTT
d_gene: TRBD1
j_gene: TRBJ2-3
abundance: few
v_gene: TRBV29-1

CDR3aa: CASTATATGGFEQYF
CDR3nt: TGTGCCAGTACCGCCACCGCGACAGGGGGTTTCGAGCAGTACTTC
d_gene: TRBD1
j_gene: TRBJ2-7
abundance: few
v_gene: TRBV19

CDR3aa: CASSLAGNTQYF
CDR3nt: TGTGCCAGCAGCTTGGCGGGAAATACGCAGTATTTT
d_gene: .
j_gene: TRBJ2-3
abundance: .
v_gene: TRBV11-3

CDR3aa: CASSQEWDRGRWPYEQYF
CDR3nt: TGCGCCAGCAGCCAAGAATGGGACAGGGGCAGATGGCCCTACGAGCAGTACTTC
d_gene: TRBD1
j_gene: TRBJ2-7
abundance: few
v_gene: TRBV4-3

CDR3aa: CASRQLSGTSGNEQFF
CDR3nt: TGTGCCAGCAGGCAACTGTCCGGGACTAGCGGTAATGAGCAGTTCTTC
d_gene: TRBD2
j_gene: TRBJ2-1
abundance: many
v_gene: TRBV6-1

CDR3aa: CASSPGTKKNIQYF
CDR3nt: TGTGCCAGCAGTCCCGGGACCAAGAAAAACATTCAGTACTTC
d_gene: .
j_gene: TRBJ2-4
abundance: many
v_gene: TRBV28

CDR3aa: CSAPQPGRGSKSELFF
CDR3nt: TGCAGTGCCCCCCAACCGGGCCGGGGGTCGAAGAGCGAGCTGTTTTTT
d_gene: .
j_gene: TRBJ2-2
abundance: few
v_gene: TRBV20-1

CDR3aa: CASSPLSLGSYNEQFF
CDR3nt: TGTGCCAGCTCACCACTAAGTCTAGGTTCCTACAATGAGCAGTTCTTC
d_gene: .
j_gene: TRBJ2-1
abundance: many
v_gene: TRBV18